The 19 T cell receptor beta chains listed next were all sequenced from one sample in a study of blood T cells in healthy people across ages. A second PCR of 7 to 11 cycles used a sample-barcoded 5' primer and a J-beta primer mix. TCRdb used MiXCR to reprocess the 5' RACE reads, holding one entry per CDR3 protein. This table has 630,000 or so distinct CDR3 sequences, roughly 31% appearing once. Material for sequencing was blood. The receptors shown here come from a woman older than 75 in good health.

This clonotype was counted between two and nine times. A much larger clone lies one base from this, so it may be a read error. The chain joins TRBV7-2 to TRBJ2-7, with D uncertain. V lost 4 bases and J lost 0, with 10 bases in between. This CDR3 region has 14 residues. Germline CDR1 and CDR2: SGHTA and FQGNSA. The CDR3 sequence is CASSCGPISYEQYF. CDR3 nucleotides: TGTGCCAGCAGCTGCGGCCCGATCTCCTACGAGCAGTACTTC.

Turning to this clonotype: A read error is possible here, since a much larger clone lies one base away. CDR3 in amino acids: CASSLEDRDNSPLHF. CDR3 sequence (DNA): TGTGCCAGCAGTTTAGAGGACAGGGATAATTCACCCCTCCACTTT. The chain recombines TRBV12-3 or TRBV12-4 with TRBJ1-6; 8 nucleotides agree with TRBD1. The trim removed 1 base at V and 5 bases at J, leaving 1 base unmatched. The CDR3 totals 15 residues.

The sample holds one count of this clonotype. This chain uses TRBV5-1 with TRBJ2-7; TRBD1 aligns across 10 bases. Germline V CDR1 and CDR2: SGHRS, YFSETQ. The CDR3 sequence is 16 residues long. J was trimmed by 6 bases and V by 4 bases; bases with no gene match: 13. DNA for the CDR3: TGCGCCAGCAGCCTGGAGTTAGTGGGACAGGGGTCCGAGCAGTACTTC. Translating it yields CASSLELVGQGSEQYF.

A few counts support this clonotype. The chain joins TRBV5-1 to TRBJ1-1; D ambiguous. V was clipped by 0 bases and J by 2 bases, with 11 bases between them. Germline CDR1 is SGHRS and CDR2 is YFSETQ. This CDR3 spans 15 amino acids. CDR3 in DNA: TGCGCCAGCAGCTTGGGAGGGAAAATTAACACTGAAGCTTTCTTT. This codes for CASSLGGKINTEAFF.

This clonotype was observed many times. This rearrangement joins TRBV21-1 to TRBJ2-7; TRBD2 is taken as the D call from the table, unchecked against the DNA. TRBV21-1 is given as a pseudogene. The CDR3 has 15 amino acids. As DNA, the CDR3 is TGTGCCAGCAGAGTTCCGGGACTAGTGCCCTACGAGCAGTACTTC. It codes for CASRVPGLVPYEQYF.

This clonotype was observed many times. This chain joins TRBV20-1 and TRBJ1-1; 9 bases are shared with TRBD1. The CDR3 is 14 amino acids. The V segment lost 1 base and the J segment 4 bases; nucleotides outside the gene matches: 4. The germline V gene has CDR1 DFQATT and CDR2 SNEGSKA (reference sequence). The CDR3 DNA sequence: TGCAGTGCTAGAGCCACAGGGGGCGGCACTGAAGCTTTCTTT. Residues: CSARATGGGTEAFF.

Of note for this clonotype: A much more abundant neighbour one base away suggests this may be a read error. The chain recombines TRBV12-3 or TRBV12-4 with TRBJ1-5, with D possibly TRBD1 on 5 matching bases. There are 17 residues in the CDR3. This CDR3 is CAGSLEIGGVGNQPQHF. CDR3 nucleotide sequence: TGTGCCGGCAGTTTAGAGATCGGGGGGGTGGGGAATCAGCCCCAGCATTTT.

In this sample, this clonotype turned up many times. The chain joins TRBV5-4 to TRBJ2-7; 7 nucleotides line up with TRBD1. Per the germline V gene, CDR1 is SGHNT and CDR2 is YYREEE (reference sequence). J lost 2 bases, V lost 2 bases, and 4 bases had no gene match. The CDR3 length is 14 residues. The CDR3: CASSLQGTTYEQYF. The CDR3 bases are TGTGCCAGCAGCTTACAGGGGACCACCTACGAGCAGTACTTC.

In regard to this clonotype: A much larger clone lies a single base off, so this may be a read error. The rearrangement links TRBV6-1 to TRBJ2-3; 7 bases line up with TRBD1. The J segment lost 4 bases and the V segment lost 3 bases, leaving 10 bases of the junction unmatched. Germline loops: CDR1 MNHNS, CDR2 SASEGT. The CDR3 is 16 amino acids. CDR3: CASSERQGLGADTQYF. DNA of the CDR3: TGTGCCAGCAGTGAGCGACAGGGTTTGGGCGCAGATACGCAGTATTTT.

The genes are TRBV7-9 and TRBJ1-1; no clear D gene. The germline V and J ends were trimmed by 2 bases and 12 bases, with 10 bases remaining between them. CDR1 is SEHNR, CDR2 FQNEAQ, per germline (reference sequence). CDR3 length: 11 amino acids. This chain's CDR3 is CASSLSPEPFF. CDR3 in DNA: TGTGCCAGCAGCTTAAGCCCCGAGCCTTTCTTT.

V is TRBV7-2 and J is TRBJ1-2, with unresolved D. The CDR3 is 16 amino acids. The V and J ends lost 4 bases and 2 bases respectively, with 17 bases between them. Looked up from germline, CDR1 is SGHTA and CDR2 is FQGNSA. CDR3 loop: CASSSSGGLGNYGYTF. CDR3 DNA: TGTGCCAGCAGCTCAAGTGGTGGACTAGGGAACTATGGCTACACCTTC.

The V and J genes are TRBV7-9 and TRBJ1-5; D perhaps matches TRBD1 (5 bases). The CDR3 runs 15 residues. V was cut by 5 bases and J by 6 bases, with 17 bases left in between. Per the germline V gene, CDR1 is SEHNR and CDR2 is FQNEAQ (reference sequence). CDR3: CASSQGVLASQPQHF. The CDR3 DNA follows: TGTGCCAGCAGCCAGGGAGTGTTAGCTAGTCAGCCCCAGCATTTT.

Comments on this clonotype: This could be a read error, since a much larger clone is one nucleotide away. The rearrangement joins TRBV4-3 to TRBJ1-1, with D hard to call. CDR3 length equals 16 residues. The V gene's germline CDR1 is LGHNA and CDR2 YSLEER. The ends were cut back, 2 bases at V and 1 base at J, with 14 bases in the middle. As DNA, the CDR3 is TGCGCCAGCAGCCAAAGGTGGAGCAGCCAGAACACTGAAGCTTTCTTT. Translated, it gives CASSQRWSSQNTEAFF.

On this clonotype: Being one base from a much bigger clone, this may be a read error. This chain links TRBV7-3 with TRBJ1-2; 8 nucleotides match TRBD1. Germline-derived CDR1 and CDR2 are SGHTA and FQGTGA. This CDR3 spans 13 amino acids. The CDR3, as DNA: TGTACCAGCAGCGGACAGGGAGGCTATGGCTACACCTTC. Amino acid sequence: CTSSGQGGYGYTF. Using reference TRBV7-3 and TRBJ1-2 for the parts outside the CDR3, the full variable domain is GAGVSQTPSNKVTEKGKYVELRCDPISGHTALYWYRQSLGQGPEFLIYFQGTGAADDSGLPNDRFFAVRPEGSVSTLKIQRTERGDSAVYLCTSSGQGGYGYTFGSGTRLTVV.

This clonotype was counted at least ten times. This chain links TRBV7-2 with TRBJ2-7; D uncertain. The CDR3 is 12 amino acids. The germline CDR1 and CDR2 sequences are SGHTA and FQGNSA. The ends were cut back, 2 bases at V and 2 bases at J, with 4 bases in the middle. The CDR3 DNA is TGTGCCAGCAGCTTACAGGCCTACGAGCAGTACTTC. Amino acid sequence: CASSLQAYEQYF.

The chain joins TRBV7-6 to TRBJ1-1, with D unresolved. Germline assignment: CDR1 SGHVS and CDR2 FNYEAQ. The CDR3 covers 13 residues. V lost 6 bases, J lost 5 bases, and 13 bases lay in between. The CDR3 is CASSRKPGTEAFF. The CDR3 nucleotides are TGTGCCAGCAGTCGCAAACCCGGTACTGAAGCTTTCTTT.

This clonotype has ten or more counts. This chain joins TRBV6-1 and TRBJ2-3; D could derive from TRBD1 or TRBD2 (5 bases each). This CDR3 contains 14 residues. The germline V gene has CDR1 MNHNS and CDR2 SASEGT. Trimming left V 7 bases short and J 6 bases short, with 17 bases between. The CDR3 DNA follows: TGTGCCAGCAATAGGATGGGACCACGGGATACGCAGTATTTT. Translating it yields CASNRMGPRDTQYF.

In this sample, this clonotype turned up many times. The rearrangement uses TRBV6-1 and TRBJ2-1, with D tentatively TRBD2 (6 bases). The length of the CDR3 is 12 residues. The V gene lost 6 bases and the J gene lost 10 bases, with 13 bases spanning the gap. The germline V gene has CDR1 MNHNS and CDR2 SASEGT. Written as DNA, the CDR3 is TGTGCCAGCAGCGAGAGAGGGAGGGAGCAGTTCTTC. Translated: CASSERGREQFF.

This clonotype was counted ten times or more. V is TRBV20-1 and J is TRBJ2-3, with D possibly being TRBD2 (6 bases). The V gene lost 5 bases and the J gene lost 3 bases, with 18 bases spanning the gap. This CDR3 spans 15 amino acids. CDR1 DFQATT and CDR2 SNEGSKA come from the germline V gene (reference sequence). Written as DNA, the CDR3 is TGCAGTGCTCCCTGGAGGGCAGGGATTACAGATACGCAGTATTTT. It encodes CSAPWRAGITDTQYF.